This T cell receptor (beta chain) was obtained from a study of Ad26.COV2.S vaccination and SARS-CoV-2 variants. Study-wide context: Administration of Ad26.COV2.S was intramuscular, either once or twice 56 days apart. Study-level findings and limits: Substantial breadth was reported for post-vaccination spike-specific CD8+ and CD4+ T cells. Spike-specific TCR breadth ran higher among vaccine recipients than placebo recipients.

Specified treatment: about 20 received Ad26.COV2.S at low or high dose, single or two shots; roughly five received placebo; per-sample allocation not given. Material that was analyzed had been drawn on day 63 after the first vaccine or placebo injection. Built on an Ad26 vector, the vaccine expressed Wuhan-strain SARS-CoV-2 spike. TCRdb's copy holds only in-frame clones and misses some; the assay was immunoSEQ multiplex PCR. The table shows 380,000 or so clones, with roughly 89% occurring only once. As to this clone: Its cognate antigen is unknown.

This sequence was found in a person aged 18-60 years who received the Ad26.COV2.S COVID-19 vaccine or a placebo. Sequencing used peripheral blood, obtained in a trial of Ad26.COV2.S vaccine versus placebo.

CDR3 nucleotide sequence: TGTGCCAGCAGTTCAAGAGACAGGGGGATCTACGAGCAGTACTTC. Translating it yields CASSSRDRGIYEQYF. The chain joins TRBV27 to TRBJ2-7; 9 bases are a match to TRBD1. V trimming: 4 bases; J trimming: 3 bases; junction bases outside the gene matches: 7. This CDR3 is 15 amino acids long. The V gene's germline CDR1 is MNHEY and CDR2 SMNVEV (reference sequence).